This T cell receptor beta chain was captured by sequencing in a study of T cell repertoires in cytomegalovirus infection. The wider study: Public TCR beta signatures provided an indication of both CMV infection and a matching HLA type.

The CDR3 is 16 residues long. CDR1 and CDR2 (germline): MDHEN, SYDVKM. Trimming took 5 bases from V and 2 from J; bases not matched to a gene: 8. TCRdb ran MiXCR on the reads and lists one entry per CDR3 protein. This table has under 850,000 distinct CDR3 sequences, approximately 40% appearing once. Findings and limits, study-wide: There were carriers of CMV plus the relevant HLA, and cumulative public TCR beta family frequency identified them. There were HLA-C-restricted CMV-specific TCR beta clonotypes dominating the ex vivo response.

With respect to this clonotype: What it recognizes is unknown.

Material for sequencing was PBMCs. The rearrangement links TRBV28 to TRBJ2-7; TRBD1 matches 11 bases. This clonotype was obtained from a human donor in good health (CMV status not recorded). Some clones in this sample may be carry-over from other donors' samples. DNA for the CDR3: TGTGCCAGCAGTCCCCACGGGACAGGGGGTCCCTACGAGCAGTACTTC. Its protein product is CASSPHGTGGPYEQYF. The complete variable domain, with remaining parts taken from reference TRBV28 and TRBJ2-7, reads DVKVTQSSRYLVKRTGEKVFLECVQDMDHENMFWYRQDPGLGLRLIYFSYDVKMKEKGDIPEGYSVSREKKERFSLILESASTNQTSMYLCASSPHGTGGPYEQYFGPGTRLTVT.